Presented here are 28 T cell receptor beta chains from one specimen sequenced in a study of Graves' ophthalmopathy and Graves' hyperthyroidism. CDR3 regions of TCR beta were amplified from RNA transcripts. First-round RT-PCR used HTBI primers; second-round multiplex PCR followed. TCRdb recomputed calls from the multiplex PCR reads with MiXCR, one row per CDR3 protein. The top ten hold 11% of the sample, which has over a million distinct CDR3 sequences, less than 45% seen once. The specimen was peripheral blood or thyroid tissue (not recorded which). These receptors originate from an adult man with Graves' hyperthyroidism.

The chain has TRBV4-1 and TRBJ2-7, with unresolved D. The CDR3 covers 17 residues. Germline V gives CDR1 MGHRA, CDR2 YSYEKL. The germline V and J ends were trimmed by 0 bases and 2 bases, with 17 bases remaining between them. The CDR3 DNA follows: TGCGCCAGCAGCCAAGAGGTGGTGGGCTGGGATGCCTACGAGCAGTACTTC. It encodes CASSQEVVGWDAYEQYF.

This clonotype was found many times. The chain recombines TRBV7-2 with TRBJ1-5; D call uncertain. The CDR3 loop spans 16 amino acids. CDR1 is SGHTA, CDR2 FQGNSA, per germline. Deletions cut 1 base from V and 0 bases from J, with 10 bases between. The CDR3 sequence is CASSLGAAYSNQPQHF. CDR3 DNA: TGTGCCAGCAGCTTAGGGGCAGCTTATAGCAATCAGCCCCAGCATTTT.

The chain combines TRBV20-1 with TRBJ2-2; 7 bases are a match to TRBD2. CDR3 size: 16 residues. Trimming cost V 6 bases and J 5 bases; bases outside gene matches: 15. Per the germline V gene, CDR1 is DFQATT and CDR2 is SNEGSKA (reference sequence). The CDR3 DNA is TGCAGTGCCCCGAGTTTCGAGCGGGAAAGGACCGGGGAGCTGTTTTTT. Protein: CSAPSFERERTGELFF.

Details on this clonotype: A much larger clone lies a single base off, so this may be a read error. The gene calls are TRBV10-3 and TRBJ1-5; D remains ambiguous. Trimming shortened V by 3 bases and J by 4 bases, and 13 bases separated the two germline ends. The CDR3 contains 15 residues. Germline assignment: CDR1 ENHRY and CDR2 SYGVKD. CDR3 loop: CAISEGLSGNQPQHF. The DNA of the CDR3 is TGTGCCATCAGTGAAGGACTGTCCGGTAATCAGCCCCAGCATTTT.

This clonotype was counted at least ten times. V usage is TRBV20-1 and J usage is TRBJ2-7; D possibly corresponds to TRBD1 (5 bases). The CDR3 spans 12 residues. CDR1 is DFQATT, CDR2 SNEGSKA, per germline (reference sequence). Trimming left V 7 bases short and J 2 bases short, with 12 bases between. Here the CDR3 reads CSVARDAYEQYF. The CDR3 nucleotides are TGCAGTGTTGCCAGGGATGCCTACGAGCAGTACTTC.

The CDR3 DNA sequence: TGCAGTGCCAGCAGCGTAGACCCGTCATACGAGCAGTACTTC. This codes for CSASSVDPSYEQYF. The chain uses TRBV20-1 and TRBJ2-7, with unresolved D. CDR3 length equals 14 residues. Per germline, CDR1 DFQATT and CDR2 SNEGSKA (reference sequence). Trimming shortened V by 6 bases and J by 4 bases, and 19 bases separated the two germline ends.

This clonotype was counted a few times. The CDR3 loop is CASSQYIRTVPGGDEQYF. CDR3 DNA: TGTGCCAGCAGCCAATACATACGGACAGTCCCGGGCGGGGACGAGCAGTACTTC. This chain connects TRBV14 to TRBJ2-7, with D tentatively TRBD1 or TRBD2 (6 bases each). Trimming stripped 2 bases from V and 5 bases from J, with 25 bases between. Germline CDR1 and CDR2: SGHDN and FVKESK. This CDR3 region has 18 residues.

As for this clonotype: A much larger clone is a single base away; this may be a read error. The gene calls are TRBV9 and TRBJ2-7; 8 bases align to TRBD1. This CDR3 contains 17 residues. Germline V gene lookup returns CDR1 SGDLS and CDR2 YYNGEE. CDR3 nucleotides: TGTGCCGGCAGCGTAGTTCGAGAGGACAGGGACTTCTACGAGCAGTACTTC. Translating it yields CAGSVVREDRDFYEQYF.

The chain couples TRBV7-9 to TRBJ1-1; 10 bases line up with TRBD1. Losses at the gene ends were 3 bases for V and 3 bases for J; bases not matched to a gene: 1. CDR1 is SEHNR, CDR2 FQNEAQ, per germline (reference sequence). The CDR3 extends over 14 amino acids. The CDR3: CASSFGTGDTEAFF. CDR3 sequence (DNA): TGTGCCAGCAGCTTTGGGACAGGGGACACTGAAGCTTTCTTT.

The V and J genes are TRBV29-1 and TRBJ2-3; D is tentatively TRBD1 or TRBD2 (6 bases each). V lost 1 base to trimming and J lost 5 bases, with 13 bases between them. Germline CDR1 and CDR2: SQVTM and ANQGSEA. The CDR3 is made up of 14 amino acids. Here the CDR3 reads CSVEGFGGVDTQYF. CDR3 in DNA: TGCAGCGTTGAAGGGTTCGGGGGCGTAGATACGCAGTATTTT.

J is TRBJ2-7 and V is TRBV5-1, with 7 positions matching TRBD1. Germline V gene sequence: CDR1 SGHRS, CDR2 YFSETQ. V shed 3 bases and J 4 bases; nucleotides not matched to a gene: 16. This CDR3 spans 17 amino acids. CDR3 bases: TGCGCCAGCAGCTGGACTCTGGGTACAGGGGTCGCATACGAGCAGTACTTC. As protein: CASSWTLGTGVAYEQYF. The full variable domain, rest sourced from reference TRBV5-1 and TRBJ2-7, is KAGVTQTPRYLIKTRGQQVTLSCSPISGHRSVSWYQQTPGQGLQFLFEYFSETQRNKGNFPGRFSGRQFSNSRSEMNVSTLELGDSALYLCASSWTLGTGVAYEQYFGPGTRLTVT.

This clonotype showed up just a few times. J is TRBJ1-4 and V is TRBV10-3, with D possibly being TRBD1 (6 bases). Per the germline V gene, CDR1 is ENHRY and CDR2 is SYGVKD. V was trimmed by 2 bases and J by 8 bases, leaving 9 bases between them. This CDR3 contains 13 residues. CDR3 in DNA: TGTGCCATCAGTGAGCCTCAGGGGGAAAAACTGTTTTTT. Translating it yields CAISEPQGEKLFF.

This clonotype was observed many times. The rearrangement uses TRBV7-9 and TRBJ1-2; D uncertain. V was clipped by 3 bases and J by 0 bases, with 5 bases between them. CDR3 length: 13 amino acids. CDR1 SEHNR and CDR2 FQNEAQ come from the germline V gene (reference sequence). CDR3 coding DNA: TGTGCCAGCAGCTTTCAAGCTAACTATGGCTACACCTTC. Translated, it gives CASSFQANYGYTF. The full variable domain, in which reference TRBV7-9 and TRBJ1-2 provide the parts outside the CDR3, is DTGVSQNPRHKITKRGQNVTFRCDPISEHNRLYWYRQTLGQGPEFLTYFQNEAQLEKSRLLSDRFSAERPKGSFSTLEIQRTEQGDSAMYLCASSFQANYGYTFGSGTRLTVV.

This clonotype was seen just once. The rearrangement joins TRBV20-1 to TRBJ2-7; 8 positions agree with TRBD1. Germline CDR1 and CDR2: DFQATT and SNEGSKA (reference sequence). With V trimmed by 0 bases and J by 2 bases, 6 bases remained unmatched. The CDR3 spans 15 residues. This CDR3 reads CSARDQGAGTYEQYF. CDR3 DNA sequence: TGCAGTGCTAGAGATCAGGGGGCAGGCACCTACGAGCAGTACTTC.

The chain joins TRBV12-3 or TRBV12-4 to TRBJ2-7; 7 bases are a match to TRBD2. The V gene end was trimmed by 6 bases and the J gene end by 6 bases; junction bases not matched to a gene: 11. The CDR3 totals 14 residues. For the CDR3, the DNA is TGTGCCAGCAGCTCACTTCGGACTAGTGGCGAGCAGTACTTC. Its protein is CASSSLRTSGEQYF.

This clonotype was observed many times. The chain combines TRBV13 with TRBJ2-7; TRBD1 aligns across 7 bases. The germline V gene has CDR1 PRHDT and CDR2 FYEKMQ (reference sequence). Trimming at V came to 5 bases and at J to 3 bases, leaving 7 bases not matched to a gene. There are 14 residues in the CDR3. The CDR3 loop is CASSPRQGHYEQYF. CDR3 nucleotides: TGTGCCAGCAGCCCACGACAGGGCCACTACGAGCAGTACTTC.

The chain joins TRBV12-3 or TRBV12-4 to TRBJ1-2; D is perhaps TRBD1 (6 bases). This CDR3 contains 14 residues. V shed 5 bases and J shed 6 bases, with 16 bases lying between them. This CDR3 is CASSERGHVDGYTF. For the CDR3, the DNA is TGTGCCAGCAGTGAACGGGGACATGTGGATGGCTACACCTTC.

The chain employs TRBV12-3 or TRBV12-4 and TRBJ1-1; the D gene is possibly TRBD1 (6 bases). V was cut by 5 bases and J by 0 bases, with 19 bases left in between. CDR3 length: 17 amino acids. CDR3 residues: CASSDPPPTGMNTEAFF. The CDR3 coding sequence is TGTGCCAGCAGTGACCCACCTCCGACAGGCATGAACACTGAAGCTTTCTTT.

In its sample, this clonotype was seen a few times. The chain joins TRBV9 to TRBJ2-2; 8 bases are a match to TRBD2. The length of the CDR3 is 16 residues. From germline, CDR1 is SGDLS and CDR2 YYNGEE. The trim removed 4 bases at V and 6 bases at J, leaving 11 bases unmatched. The CDR3 is CASSQDDGRAAGELFF. The CDR3 nucleotides read TGTGCCAGCAGCCAAGACGACGGGAGGGCCGCCGGGGAGCTGTTTTTT. Complete variable domain (other parts from reference TRBV9 and TRBJ2-2): DSGVTQTPKHLITATGQRVTLRCSPRSGDLSVYWYQQSLDQGLQFLIQYYNGEERAKGNILERFSAQQFPDLHSELNLSSLELGDSALYFCASSQDDGRAAGELFFGEGSRLTVL.

To note about this clonotype: This may stem from a read error, because a much larger clone lies one nucleotide away. This sequence joins TRBV27 and TRBJ1-5, with D unresolved. The V gene's germline CDR1 is MNHEY and CDR2 SMNVEV (reference sequence). The CDR3 is 13 residues long. The DNA for the CDR3 is TGTGCCAGCAGTATGTCGAGAGGTCAGCCCCATCATTTT. This sequence encodes CASSMSRGQPHHF.

Many counts were recorded for this clonotype. The chain uses TRBV7-2 and TRBJ2-7; D call uncertain. The V end was cut by 4 bases, the J end by 0 bases, with 13 bases between. This CDR3 comprises 15 residues. Germline V gives CDR1 SGHTA, CDR2 FQGNSA. The CDR3 bases are TGTGCCAGCAGCTCCTACCAACAGAGCTCCTACGAGCAGTACTTC. This sequence encodes CASSSYQQSSYEQYF.

This clonotype was found many times. This chain links TRBV20-1 with TRBJ2-7; TRBD2 aligns across 11 bases. Germline-derived CDR1 and CDR2 are DFQATT and SNEGSKA (reference sequence). There are 16 residues in the CDR3. Losses at the gene ends were 5 bases for V and 2 bases for J; bases not matched to a gene: 11. CDR3 nucleotides: TGCAGTGCTGCCGGCCGACTAGCGGGGACCACCTACGAGCAGTACTTC. Translation gives CSAAGRLAGTTYEQYF.

As DNA, the CDR3 is TGTGCCAGCCCCCTAGCGGGATTGCGCGAGCAGTACTTC. Translated, it gives CASPLAGLREQYF. The chain uses TRBV25-1 and TRBJ2-7; 9 bases line up with TRBD2. Losses at the gene ends were 8 bases for V and 6 bases for J; bases not matched to a gene: 8. CDR3 size: 13 residues. The germline V gene encodes CDR1 MGHDK and CDR2 SYGVNS.

There are many counts of this clonotype. The chain has TRBV29-1 and TRBJ2-7; 8 nucleotides line up with TRBD2. The germline gives CDR1 SQVTM, CDR2 ANQGSEA. Trimming at V came to 5 bases and at J to 2 bases, leaving 5 bases not matched to a gene. The CDR3 totals 13 residues. The CDR3 nucleotides are TGCAGCGTTCGCACTAGCGGAGCCTACGAGCAGTACTTC. It yields the protein CSVRTSGAYEQYF.

A few counts support this clonotype. Its ends do not fully match the called genes, so a read error is possible. The rearrangement joins TRBV10-3 to TRBJ2-7; 10 bases are a match to TRBD2. CDR1 and CDR2 (germline): ENHRY, SYGVKD. The CDR3 sequence is 17 residues long. The CDR3 nucleotides read TGTGCCAGCAGTGCCCCGTCACTAGCGGGAACCCCAGGCGAGCAGTACTTC. This encodes CASSAPSLAGTPGEQYF.

With respect to this clonotype: Since a much larger clone is just one base distant, this may be a read error. The rearrangement uses TRBV7-9 and TRBJ2-5; maybe TRBD2 (6 bases). Germline assignment: CDR1 SEHNR and CDR2 FQNEAQ (reference sequence). This CDR3 is built from 15 residues. CDR3 loop: CVSSQGGRSQETQYF. The CDR3 nucleotides are TGTGTCAGCAGCCAGGGAGGCAGGTCCCAAGAGACCCAGTACTTC.

This clonotype was counted ten times or more. V gene TRBV2 combines with J gene TRBJ2-7; D is uncertain. The V end was cut by 6 bases, the J end by 3 bases, with 6 bases between. The CDR3 is made up of 11 amino acids. Germline V lookup: CDR1 SNHLY, CDR2 FYNNEI. The CDR3 region is CASRIVYEQYF. DNA for the CDR3: TGTGCCAGCAGAATCGTCTACGAGCAGTACTTC.

The chain has TRBV30 and TRBJ1-3; D might be TRBD1 (5 bases). The CDR3 sequence is 14 residues long. In germline, CDR1 is GTSNPN, CDR2 SVGIG (reference sequence). V lost 4 bases, J lost 1 base, and 11 bases lay in between. The chain's CDR3 is CAWNPGYSGNTIYF. In DNA, the CDR3 is TGTGCCTGGAACCCAGGGTATTCTGGAAACACCATATATTTT.